The 24 T cell receptor beta chains given below trace back to one sample, sequenced in a study of cytotoxic CD8 clonotypes in ibrutinib-treated CLL. Here immunoSEQ multiplex PCR was the method, and the copy in TCRdb shows in-frame clones only, minus some. Found here are some 40,000 clones, approximately 67% of them singletons; the top ten hold 6.5% to 8%. The sequencing here drew on PBMCs, taken at disease progression, from a patient treated with ibrutinib. These TCRs come from a human donor with chronic lymphocytic leukemia.

The chain recombines TRBV28 with TRBJ2-5; 8 bases match TRBD1. V lost 6 bases and J lost 4; bases outside the gene matches: 16. Germline values: CDR1 MDHEN, CDR2 SYDVKM. The CDR3 is 17 amino acids. CDR3 coding DNA: TGTGCCAGCAGCTCAATTACAGGGGGGACACGAAGAGAGACCCAGTACTTC. Translated, it gives CASSSITGGTRRETQYF.

This chain joins TRBV7-2 and TRBJ2-7; 9 bases agree with TRBD2. CDR3 length: 14 amino acids. Germline V gives CDR1 SGHTA, CDR2 FQGNSA. Trimming removed 7 bases from V and 0 bases from J; junction bases left unmatched: 4. CDR3 bases: TGTGCCAGCAAGCAGACTAGCGGCTCCTACGAGCAGTACTTC. Its protein is CASKQTSGSYEQYF.

This clone came up many times. This chain connects TRBV5-6 to TRBJ1-1; D unclear. The CDR3 has 13 amino acids. CDR1 is SGHDT and CDR2 is YYEEEE in the germline V gene. Between the trimmed V and J ends, which lost 1 base and 1 base, there was a span of 5 bases. CDR3 sequence: CASSLLGNTEAFF. CDR3 sequence (DNA): TGTGCCAGCAGCTTGTTGGGGAACACTGAAGCTTTCTTT.

This sequence joins TRBV6-1 and TRBJ2-7, with D hard to call. This CDR3 is 15 amino acids long. Between the trimmed V and J ends, which lost 8 bases and 2 bases, there was a span of 19 bases. Germline V gene lookup returns CDR1 MNHNS and CDR2 SASEGT. CDR3 region: CASAPPPTLTYEQYF. The CDR3 DNA sequence: TGTGCCAGCGCCCCTCCGCCAACTCTAACCTACGAGCAGTACTTC.

The V call is TRBV10-3, the J call TRBJ2-7; D possibly uses TRBD1 or TRBD2 (6 bases each). Per the germline V gene, CDR1 is ENHRY and CDR2 is SYGVKD. This CDR3 has 14 amino acids. V was pared by 11 bases and J by 6 bases, with 23 bases between. The CDR3 bases are TGTGCCGTGAGGGGGGACGGAGGCGGCTTCGAGCAGTACTTC. Translating gives CAVRGDGGGFEQYF.

V and J are TRBV7-2 and TRBJ2-2, with D perhaps matching TRBD2 (5 bases). Per germline, CDR1 SGHTA and CDR2 FQGNSA. With 6 bases removed from V and 1 base from J, the gap between germline ends came to 15 bases. This CDR3 contains 16 residues. CDR3: CASRKTSSGNTGELFF. In DNA form, the CDR3 reads TGTGCCAGCAGGAAAACTAGTTCGGGGAACACCGGGGAGCTGTTTTTT.

The chain employs TRBV9 and TRBJ2-6, with D maybe TRBD1 (6 bases). CDR3 length equals 19 residues. Germline V gives CDR1 SGDLS, CDR2 YYNGEE. The V and J ends lost 1 base and 3 bases respectively, with 20 bases between them. The CDR3 DNA sequence: TGTGCCAGCAGCGTAACTCCGGCAGGGGTGGGCTTTGGGGCCAACGTCCTGACTTTC. Amino acid sequence: CASSVTPAGVGFGANVLTF.

The chain recombines TRBV4-3 with TRBJ2-7; TRBD1 agrees at 9 bases. Germline V gene lookup returns CDR1 LGHNA and CDR2 YSLEER. J lost 3 bases, V lost 1 base, and 4 bases had no gene match. The CDR3 is 15 amino acids. The CDR3 DNA reads as TGCGCCAGCAGCCAAGCCGGGACAGGGTTCTACGAGCAGTACTTC. This encodes CASSQAGTGFYEQYF.

The chain combines TRBV27 with TRBJ1-2; a possible D gene is TRBD1 (5 bases). The germline CDR1 and CDR2 sequences are MNHEY and SMNVEV (reference sequence). The CDR3 totals 12 residues. The ends were cut back, 7 bases at V and 8 bases at J, with 14 bases in the middle. CDR3 DNA: TGTGCCAGCATGGGGGTAAAAGGGGGCTACACCTTC. Translated, it gives CASMGVKGGYTF.

The V gene is TRBV27, the J gene TRBJ2-1; D uncertain. V dropped 3 bases and J dropped 5 bases, with 8 bases sitting between them. Germline V gene sequence: CDR1 MNHEY, CDR2 SMNVEV (reference sequence). This CDR3 has 13 residues. The CDR3 DNA sequence: TGTGCCAGCAGTTTTCGCACCGACAATGAGCAGTTCTTC. It specifies CASSFRTDNEQFF.

The chain couples TRBV5-1 to TRBJ1-4, with D perhaps matching TRBD1 (6 bases). Trimming pared 0 bases from V and 4 bases from J, leaving 7 bases between. Per the germline V gene, CDR1 is SGHRS and CDR2 is YFSETQ. This CDR3 spans 14 amino acids. The CDR3 here is CASSLDRVNEKLFF. The CDR3 DNA sequence: TGCGCCAGCAGCTTGGACAGGGTTAATGAAAAACTGTTTTTT.

The V call is TRBV7-3, the J call TRBJ2-2; 8 bases align to TRBD1. The CDR3 has 15 amino acids. V shed 5 bases, J shed 6 bases, and the junction held 8 bases outside the gene matches. CDR1 SGHTA and CDR2 FQGTGA come from the germline V gene. CDR3 nucleotide sequence: TGTGCCAGCAGCACTACAGGGGGACAGGCCGGGGAGCTGTTTTTT. Translation gives CASSTTGGQAGELFF.

This clone was found a few times. The chain joins TRBV2 to TRBJ2-2; 9 bases align to TRBD2. This CDR3 contains 16 residues. Germline V lookup: CDR1 SNHLY, CDR2 FYNNEI. The V gene end was trimmed by 7 bases and the J gene end by 5 bases; junction bases not matched to a gene: 11. Written as DNA, the CDR3 is TGTGCCAGCATCCGAGAGTTGCGGGGGGGGACCGGGGAGCTGTTTTTT. Residues: CASIRELRGGTGELFF. Full variable domain (rest looked up from reference TRBV2 and TRBJ2-2): EPEVTQTPSHQVTQMGQEVILRCVPISNHLYFYWYRQILGQKVEFLVSFYNNEISEKSEIFDDQFSVERPDGSNFTLKIRSTKLEDSAMYFCASIRELRGGTGELFFGEGSRLTVL.

The rearrangement uses TRBV7-9 and TRBJ2-7; D gene unclear. The ends were cut back, 5 bases at V and 6 bases at J, with 8 bases in the middle. The CDR3 contains 11 residues. Looked up from germline, CDR1 is SEHNR and CDR2 is FQNEAQ (reference sequence). In DNA, the CDR3 is TGTGCCAGCAGCCCCCTTGGCGAGCAGTACTTC. Translated, it gives CASSPLGEQYF.

This chain uses TRBV25-1 with TRBJ2-3, with D maybe TRBD2 (6 bases). V was pared by 5 bases and J by 4 bases, with 7 bases between. The CDR3 spans 12 residues. Germline values: CDR1 MGHDK, CDR2 SYGVNS. The CDR3 DNA follows: TGTGCCAGCAGTACGGGGGCAGATACGCAGTATTTT. This sequence encodes CASSTGADTQYF.

The chain links TRBV4-2 to TRBJ2-1; D remains unclear. The CDR3 covers 15 residues. Germline-derived CDR1 and CDR2 are LGHNA and YNFKEQ. Trimming shortened V by 1 base and J by 0 bases, and 7 bases separated the two germline ends. As DNA, the CDR3 is TGTGCCAGCAGCCAAGGGCATAGCTCCTACAATGAGCAGTTCTTC. It yields the protein CASSQGHSSYNEQFF.

This clone was seen a few times. The V gene is TRBV18, the J gene TRBJ2-5; TRBD1 matches at 9 bases. Trimming at V came to 0 bases and at J to 5 bases, leaving 13 bases not matched to a gene. Germline assignment: CDR1 KGHSH and CDR2 LQKENI. There are 18 residues in the CDR3. This chain's CDR3 is CASSPPRGQGAGVETQYF. CDR3 coding DNA: TGTGCCAGCTCACCACCGCGGGGACAGGGAGCTGGGGTGGAGACCCAGTACTTC.

The rearrangement links TRBV29-1 to TRBJ2-2, with 7 bases matching TRBD2. This CDR3 is built from 14 residues. The V and J ends lost 7 bases and 5 bases, in that order; junction bases with no gene match: 10. The V gene's germline CDR1 is SQVTM and CDR2 ANQGSEA. In DNA form, the CDR3 reads TGCAGCGGGGAGGGGTTTACGGGGACCGGGGAGCTGTTTTTT. Its protein product is CSGEGFTGTGELFF.

This clone has only a few counts. The chain joins TRBV7-2 to TRBJ2-2, with 15 bases fitting TRBD2. V lost 5 bases, J lost 6 bases, and 4 bases stayed unmatched. The CDR3 runs to 16 residues. The germline gives CDR1 SGHTA, CDR2 FQGNSA. In nucleotides, the CDR3 is TGTGCCAGCAGCCTCCGGACTAGCGGGAGGGCCGGGGAGCTGTTTTTT. Its translation: CASSLRTSGRAGELFF.

The J gene is TRBJ2-3, the V gene TRBV30; 14 bases are a match to TRBD2. The CDR3 is 16 amino acids. V lost 3 bases, J lost 1 base, and 3 bases stayed unmatched. Germline CDR1 reads GTSNPN; CDR2 reads SVGIG (reference sequence). CDR3 nucleotides: TGTGCCTGGAGCGCGGGACTAGCGGGAGGCACAGATACGCAGTATTTT. Amino acid sequence: CAWSAGLAGGTDTQYF. Looking up the rest from reference TRBV30 and TRBJ2-3 gives the full variable domain: SQTIHQWPATLVQPVGSPLSLECTVEGTSNPNLYWYRQAAGRGLQLLFYSVGIGQISSEVPQNLSASRPQDRQFILSSKKLLLSDSGFYLCAWSAGLAGGTDTQYFGPGTRLTVL.

The CDR3 region has the DNA TGTGCCAGCAGTGTGGAGGGAGGATCCTACAATGAGCAGTTCTTC. Translation gives CASSVEGGSYNEQFF. This chain uses TRBV6-4 with TRBJ2-1, with D tentatively TRBD2 (6 bases). Germline V gives CDR1 MRHNA, CDR2 SNTAGT. This CDR3 region has 15 residues. V lost 4 bases and J lost 1, with 11 bases in between.

This clone rates as medium-sized. The chain couples TRBV7-3 to TRBJ2-1, with no clear D. The CDR3 extends over 12 amino acids. Trimming removed 2 bases at V and 9 bases at J, with 8 bases between. Germline V gene lookup returns CDR1 SGHTA and CDR2 FQGTGA. As DNA, the CDR3 is TGTGCCAGCAGCTTAGGCCAGGCTGAGCAGTTCTTC. Translated: CASSLGQAEQFF.

This clone was seen a handful of times. The CDR3 region is CASSQRLAGDYYNEQFF. CDR3 nucleotides: TGCGCCAGCAGCCAACGACTAGCGGGAGACTATTACAATGAGCAGTTCTTC. V is TRBV4-1 and J is TRBJ2-1, with 12 bases matching TRBD2. This CDR3 is 17 amino acids long. With 2 bases clipped from V and 4 bases from J, the junction kept 6 bases outside the gene matches. Germline V CDR1 and CDR2: MGHRA, YSYEKL.

The chain combines TRBV9 with TRBJ2-2, with 7 nucleotides matching TRBD2. V lost 7 bases, J lost 1 base, and 7 bases stayed unmatched. Germline values: CDR1 SGDLS, CDR2 YYNGEE. The CDR3 runs to 15 residues. CDR3 residues: CASSRGSLNTGELFF. The CDR3 DNA follows: TGTGCCAGCTCCCGCGGGAGCCTGAACACCGGGGAGCTGTTTTTT. Full variable domain (outside the CDR3, taken from reference TRBV9 and TRBJ2-2): DSGVTQTPKHLITATGQRVTLRCSPRSGDLSVYWYQQSLDQGLQFLIQYYNGEERAKGNILERFSAQQFPDLHSELNLSSLELGDSALYFCASSRGSLNTGELFFGEGSRLTVL.